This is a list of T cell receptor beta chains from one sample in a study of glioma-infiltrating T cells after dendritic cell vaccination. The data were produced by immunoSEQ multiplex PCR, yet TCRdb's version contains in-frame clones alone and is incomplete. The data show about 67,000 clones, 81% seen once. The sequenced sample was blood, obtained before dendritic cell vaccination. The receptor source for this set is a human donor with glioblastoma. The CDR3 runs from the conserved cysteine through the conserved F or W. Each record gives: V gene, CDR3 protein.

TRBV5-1 CASSPTGGGSYEQYF
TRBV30 CAWSRDRGGQETQYF
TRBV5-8 CASRGSAVDTGELFF
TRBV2 CASSDPDTEAFF
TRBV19 CASSAWDRDGYTF
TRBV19 CASSTGTGAYEQYF
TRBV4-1 CASSRYFTPGGDRGSNEQFF
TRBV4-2 CASSPNPTGQGGEKLFF
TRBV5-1 CASSLTATGNYGYTF
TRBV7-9 CASSRDRGYEQYF
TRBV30 CASLRTGGNEQPQHF
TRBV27 CASSLLPPDGLRVRSPLHF
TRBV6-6 CASSYDRGSNEQFF
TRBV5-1 CASSLAGTGWTGELFF
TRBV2 CASSVTSGGPNRNQETQYF
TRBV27 CASSSRRISGGYTF
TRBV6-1 CASSAIPGTGKETQYF
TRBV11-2 CASSFRGTEAHEQYF
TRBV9 CASSGSGLAFRNEQFF
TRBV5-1 CASSLGDRVDYGYTF
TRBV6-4 CASSDQGAGGYTF
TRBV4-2 CASSQESGFSAGELFF
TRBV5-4 CASSLRVTDTQYF
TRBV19 CASSKPDRGINQPQHF
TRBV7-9 CASSPSGRNTEAFF
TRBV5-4 CASSLEGLAGGLETQYF
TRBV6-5 CASSRDTEAFF
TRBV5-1 CASSLAPGQLARGYTF
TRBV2 CASSEQGAGYNEQFF
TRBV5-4 CASSSGTENTEAFF
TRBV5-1 CASSLELAGGLGTGELFF
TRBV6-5 CASSKTSGGADEQYF
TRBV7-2 CASSATGLSNQPQHF
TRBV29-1 CSVESGSYNEQFF
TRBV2 CASSEEAGEQFF
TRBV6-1 CASSESLGQGNGYTF
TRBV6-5 CASRYRSGSNQPQHF
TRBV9 CASSVVGLAATPDTQYF